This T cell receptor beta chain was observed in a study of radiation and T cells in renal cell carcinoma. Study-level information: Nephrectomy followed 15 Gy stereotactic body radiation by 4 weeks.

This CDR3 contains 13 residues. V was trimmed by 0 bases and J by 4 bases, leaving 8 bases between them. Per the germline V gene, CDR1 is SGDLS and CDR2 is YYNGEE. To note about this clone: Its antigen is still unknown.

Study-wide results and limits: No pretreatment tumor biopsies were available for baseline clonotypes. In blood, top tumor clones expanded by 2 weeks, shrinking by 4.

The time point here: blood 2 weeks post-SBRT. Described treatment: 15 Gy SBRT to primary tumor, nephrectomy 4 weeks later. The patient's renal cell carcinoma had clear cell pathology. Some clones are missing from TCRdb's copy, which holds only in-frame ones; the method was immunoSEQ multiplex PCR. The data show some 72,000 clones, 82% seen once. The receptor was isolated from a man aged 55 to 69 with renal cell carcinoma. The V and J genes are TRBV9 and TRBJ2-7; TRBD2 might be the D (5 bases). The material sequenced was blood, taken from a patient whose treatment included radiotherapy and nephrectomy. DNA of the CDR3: TGTGCCAGCAGCGTAGAGACGGGATACGAGCAGTACTTC. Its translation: CASSVETGYEQYF.